Sequencing of this TCR beta chain was carried out in a study of vaccination effects on CD4 cells after COVID-19. Study background: Samples were taken post-vaccine, and their median timing was 72 days after the second dose.

Antigen-specific CD4+ T cells were expanded (with viral peptide pools) by the ViraFEST assay ahead of sequencing. Culture lasted under 13 days before CD4+ T cell isolation. Participants were given two doses of BNT162b2 or mRNA-1273 vaccine. Worth noting for this clone: The antigen is unknown.

Here immunoSEQ multiplex PCR was the method, and the copy in TCRdb shows in-frame clones only, minus some. Altogether 20,000 to 30,000 clones are present, about 70% being singletons, with the ten largest covering around 8.5%. This CDR3 has 17 residues. Germline CDR1 is MGHRA and CDR2 is YSYEKL. V was pared by 1 base and J by 4 bases, with 7 bases of the junction left unmatched. The J gene is TRBJ2-2, the V gene TRBV4-1, with TRBD2 matching over 9 bases. The source is a human donor who received a COVID-19 vaccine. Sequenced material: CD4+ T cells from PBMCs cultured with SARS-CoV-2 spike peptides, taken after COVID-19 vaccination. CDR3 loop: CASSQGGLAGTTGELFF. DNA for the CDR3: TGCGCCAGCAGCCAAGGGGGGCTAGCGGGGACCACCGGGGAGCTGTTTTTT.